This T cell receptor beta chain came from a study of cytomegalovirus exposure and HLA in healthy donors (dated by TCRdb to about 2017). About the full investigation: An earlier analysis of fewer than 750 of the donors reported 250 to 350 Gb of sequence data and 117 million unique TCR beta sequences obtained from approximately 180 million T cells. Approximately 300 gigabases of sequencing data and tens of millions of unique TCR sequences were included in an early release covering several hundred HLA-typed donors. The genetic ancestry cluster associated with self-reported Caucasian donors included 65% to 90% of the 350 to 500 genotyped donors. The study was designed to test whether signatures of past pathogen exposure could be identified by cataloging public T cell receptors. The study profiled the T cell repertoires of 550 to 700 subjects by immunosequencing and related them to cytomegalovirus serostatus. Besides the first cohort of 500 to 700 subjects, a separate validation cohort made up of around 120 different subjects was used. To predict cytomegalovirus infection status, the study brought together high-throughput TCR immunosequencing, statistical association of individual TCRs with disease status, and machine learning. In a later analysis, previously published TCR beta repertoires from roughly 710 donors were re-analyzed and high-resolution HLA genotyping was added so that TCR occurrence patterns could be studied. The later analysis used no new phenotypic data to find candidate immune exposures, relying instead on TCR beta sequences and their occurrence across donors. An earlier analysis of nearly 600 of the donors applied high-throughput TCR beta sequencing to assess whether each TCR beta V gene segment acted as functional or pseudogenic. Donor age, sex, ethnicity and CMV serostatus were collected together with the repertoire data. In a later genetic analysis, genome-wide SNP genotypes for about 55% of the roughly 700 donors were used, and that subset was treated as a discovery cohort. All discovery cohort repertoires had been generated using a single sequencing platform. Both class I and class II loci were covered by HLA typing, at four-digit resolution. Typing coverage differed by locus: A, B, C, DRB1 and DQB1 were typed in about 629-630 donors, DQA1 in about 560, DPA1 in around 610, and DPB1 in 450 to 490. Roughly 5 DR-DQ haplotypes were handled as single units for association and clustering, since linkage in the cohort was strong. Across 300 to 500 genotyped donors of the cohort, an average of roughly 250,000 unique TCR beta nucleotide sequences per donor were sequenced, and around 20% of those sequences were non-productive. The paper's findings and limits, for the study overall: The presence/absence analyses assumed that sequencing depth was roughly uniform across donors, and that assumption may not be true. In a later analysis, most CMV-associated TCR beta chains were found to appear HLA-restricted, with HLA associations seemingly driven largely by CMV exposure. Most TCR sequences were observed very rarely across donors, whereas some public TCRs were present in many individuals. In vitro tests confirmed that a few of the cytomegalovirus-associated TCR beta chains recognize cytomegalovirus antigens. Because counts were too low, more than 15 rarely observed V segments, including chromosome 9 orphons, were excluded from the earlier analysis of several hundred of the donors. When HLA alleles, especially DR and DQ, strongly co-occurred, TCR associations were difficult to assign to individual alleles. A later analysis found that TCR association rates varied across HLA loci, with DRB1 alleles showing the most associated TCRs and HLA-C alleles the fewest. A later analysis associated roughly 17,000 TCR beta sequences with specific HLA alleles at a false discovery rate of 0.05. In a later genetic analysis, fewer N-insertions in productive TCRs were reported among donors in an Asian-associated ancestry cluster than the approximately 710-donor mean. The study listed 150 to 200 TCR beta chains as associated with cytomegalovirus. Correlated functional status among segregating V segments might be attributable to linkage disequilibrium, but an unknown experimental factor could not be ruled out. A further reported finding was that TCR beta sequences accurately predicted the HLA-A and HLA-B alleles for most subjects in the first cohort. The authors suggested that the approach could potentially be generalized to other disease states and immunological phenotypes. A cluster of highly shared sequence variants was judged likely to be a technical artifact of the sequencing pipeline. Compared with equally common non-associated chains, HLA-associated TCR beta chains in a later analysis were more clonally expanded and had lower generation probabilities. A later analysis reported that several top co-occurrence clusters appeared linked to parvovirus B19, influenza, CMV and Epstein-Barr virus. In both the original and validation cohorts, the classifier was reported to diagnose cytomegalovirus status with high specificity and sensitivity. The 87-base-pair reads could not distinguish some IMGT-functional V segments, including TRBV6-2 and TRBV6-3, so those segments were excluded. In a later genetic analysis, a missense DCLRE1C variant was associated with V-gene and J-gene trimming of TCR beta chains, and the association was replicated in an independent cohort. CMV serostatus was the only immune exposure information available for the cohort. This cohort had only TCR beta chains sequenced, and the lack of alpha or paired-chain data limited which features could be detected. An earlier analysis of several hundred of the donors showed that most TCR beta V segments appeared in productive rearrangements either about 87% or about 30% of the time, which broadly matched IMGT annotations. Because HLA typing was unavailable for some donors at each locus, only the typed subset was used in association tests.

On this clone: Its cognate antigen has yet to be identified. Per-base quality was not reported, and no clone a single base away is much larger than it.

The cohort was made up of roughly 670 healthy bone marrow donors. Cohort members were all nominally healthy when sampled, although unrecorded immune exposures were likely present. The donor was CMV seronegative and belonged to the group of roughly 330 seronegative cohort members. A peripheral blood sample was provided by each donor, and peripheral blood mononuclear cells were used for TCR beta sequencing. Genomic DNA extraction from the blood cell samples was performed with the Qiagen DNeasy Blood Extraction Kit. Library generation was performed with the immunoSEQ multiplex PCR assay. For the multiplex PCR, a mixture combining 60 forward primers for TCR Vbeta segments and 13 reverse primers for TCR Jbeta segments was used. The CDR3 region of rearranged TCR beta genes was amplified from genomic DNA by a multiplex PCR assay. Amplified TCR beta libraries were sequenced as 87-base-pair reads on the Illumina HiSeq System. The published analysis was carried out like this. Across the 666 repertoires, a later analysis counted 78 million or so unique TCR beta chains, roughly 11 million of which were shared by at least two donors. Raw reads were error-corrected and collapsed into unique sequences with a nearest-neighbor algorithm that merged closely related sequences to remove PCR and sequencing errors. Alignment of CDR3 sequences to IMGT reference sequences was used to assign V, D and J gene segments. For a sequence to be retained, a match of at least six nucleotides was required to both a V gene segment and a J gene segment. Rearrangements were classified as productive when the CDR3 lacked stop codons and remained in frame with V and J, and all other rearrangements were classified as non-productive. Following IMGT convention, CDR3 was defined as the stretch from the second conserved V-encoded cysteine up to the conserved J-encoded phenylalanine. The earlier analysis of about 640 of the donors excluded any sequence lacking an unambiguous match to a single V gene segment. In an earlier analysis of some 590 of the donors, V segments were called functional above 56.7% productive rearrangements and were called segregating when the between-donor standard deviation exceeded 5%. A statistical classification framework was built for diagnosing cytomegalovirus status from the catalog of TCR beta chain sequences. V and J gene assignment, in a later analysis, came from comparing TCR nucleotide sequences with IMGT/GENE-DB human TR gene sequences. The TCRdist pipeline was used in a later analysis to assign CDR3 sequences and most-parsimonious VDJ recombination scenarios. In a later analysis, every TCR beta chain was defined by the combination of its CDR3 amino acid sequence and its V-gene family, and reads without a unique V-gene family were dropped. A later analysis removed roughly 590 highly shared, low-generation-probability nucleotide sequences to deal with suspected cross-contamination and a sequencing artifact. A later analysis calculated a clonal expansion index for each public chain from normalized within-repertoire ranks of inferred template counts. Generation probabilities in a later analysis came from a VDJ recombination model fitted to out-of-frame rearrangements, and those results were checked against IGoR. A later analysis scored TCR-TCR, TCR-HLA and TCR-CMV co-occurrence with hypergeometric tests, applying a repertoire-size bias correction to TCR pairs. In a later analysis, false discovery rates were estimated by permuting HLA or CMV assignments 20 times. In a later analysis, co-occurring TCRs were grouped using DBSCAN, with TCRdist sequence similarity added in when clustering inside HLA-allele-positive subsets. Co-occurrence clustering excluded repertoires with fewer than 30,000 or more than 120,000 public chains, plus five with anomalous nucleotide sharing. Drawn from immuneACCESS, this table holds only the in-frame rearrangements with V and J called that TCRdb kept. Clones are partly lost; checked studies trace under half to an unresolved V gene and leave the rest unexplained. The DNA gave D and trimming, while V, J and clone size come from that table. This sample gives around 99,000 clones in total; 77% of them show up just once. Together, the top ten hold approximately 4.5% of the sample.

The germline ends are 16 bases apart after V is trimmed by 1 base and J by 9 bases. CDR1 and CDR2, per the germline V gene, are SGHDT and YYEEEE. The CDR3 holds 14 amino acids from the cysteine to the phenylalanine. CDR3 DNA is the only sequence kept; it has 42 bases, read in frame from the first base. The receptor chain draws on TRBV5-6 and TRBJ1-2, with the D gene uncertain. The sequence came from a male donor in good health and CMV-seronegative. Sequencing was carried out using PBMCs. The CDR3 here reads CASSLWRGIGSYTF. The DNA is TGTGCCAGCAGCTTGTGGCGCGGGATTGGTAGCTACACCTTC.